This T cell receptor beta chain was sequenced in a study of tumor-infiltrating lymphocytes in primary liver carcinoma. Study observations and caveats: Compared with blood, tumor repertoires held significantly more in their top 250 clones.

Regarding this clonotype: Its target is not known. Germline and junction disagree at one end, which may indicate a read error.

A primer matching the constant region was used to make TCR beta cDNA from approximately 0.45 ug of total RNA. Each TCR beta library was derived from three nested multiplex PCR rounds that employed slightly modified ARM-PCR. The opening two PCR rounds, around 9 cycles each, paired TRBV1-TRBV30 forward primers with a C-beta reverse primer. TCRdb independently ran MiXCR on the multiplex PCR reads; one entry per CDR3 protein. The sample contains 100,000 to 120,000 distinct CDR3 sequences, approximately 80% of which appear only once. Germline-derived CDR1 and CDR2 are SQVTM and ANQGSEA. The CDR3 consists of 14 residues. Co-extracted RNA and DNA came from around 18-30 mg of unsorted bulk tissue.

The TCR originated in a man aged 35-49 years with primary liver carcinoma and hepatitis B virus infection. The sequencing input was liver tumor tissue from sampling region 3. Specified subset: tumor region T3, left-lateral pole. The V and J genes are TRBV29-1 and TRBJ1-1; D is ambiguous. CDR3 sequence reads: CNVARSTINTGAFF. The CDR3 region has the DNA TGCAACGTCGCCAGGTCGACGATAAACACTGGAGCTTTCTTT.